Listed below are T cell receptor beta chains from one sample, sequenced in a study of cytomegalovirus exposure and HLA in healthy donors. Profiling relied on immunoSEQ multiplex PCR, and the TCRdb table lists in-frame clones only, not all of them. Here the sample spans under 150,000 clones, about 83% being singletons. Material for sequencing was PBMCs. Receptor source: a woman aged 25 to 39 in good health and CMV-seronegative. The CDR3 runs from the conserved cysteine through the conserved F or W. The order of the fields is clone size, V gene, D gene, J gene, CDR3 protein, CDR3 DNA. The D gene is left open where the match is weak. Some rows have no size entry. The others give once, few or many, or a class for an expanded clone.

clone_size: NA
v_call: TRBV28
d_call: TRBD2
j_call: TRBJ2-1
cdr3_aa: CASSLSLEASGDLQFF
cdr3_nt: TGTGCCAGCAGTTTGAGTTTAGAGGCTAGCGGGGATCTTCAGTTCTTC

clone_size: NA
v_call: TRBV5-6
d_call: NA
j_call: TRBJ2-7
cdr3_aa: CASSFSLQNRVPYEQYF
cdr3_nt: TGTGCCAGCAGCTTCAGCTTACAGAACCGTGTCCCCTACGAGCAGTACTTC

clone_size: many
v_call: TRBV7-9
d_call: TRBD1
j_call: TRBJ2-3
cdr3_aa: CASSYLFQGDRDTQYF
cdr3_nt: TGTGCCAGCAGCTACCTCTTCCAGGGGGATAGGGATACGCAGTATTTT

clone_size: NA
v_call: TRBV6-1
d_call: TRBD1
j_call: TRBJ2-1
cdr3_aa: CASSEITGDYNEQFF
cdr3_nt: TGTGCCAGCAGTGAAATAACAGGGGACTACAATGAGCAGTTCTTC

clone_size: NA
v_call: TRBV27
d_call: NA
j_call: TRBJ2-1
cdr3_aa: CASSSFVGRHEQFF
cdr3_nt: TGTGCCAGCAGTTCATTCGTGGGCAGGCATGAGCAGTTCTTC

clone_size: NA
v_call: TRBV7-3
d_call: TRBD2
j_call: TRBJ2-1
cdr3_aa: CASSLGLAGAPYNEQFF
cdr3_nt: TGTGCCAGCAGCCTCGGACTAGCGGGGGCTCCATACAATGAGCAGTTCTTC

clone_size: NA
v_call: TRBV18
d_call: NA
j_call: TRBJ2-7
cdr3_aa: CASSPRLGTSAYEQYF
cdr3_nt: TGTGCCAGCTCACCAAGACTCGGAACGTCCGCCTACGAGCAGTACTTC

clone_size: NA
v_call: TRBV30
d_call: TRBD2
j_call: TRBJ2-1
cdr3_aa: CATRSADGGGEQFF
cdr3_nt: TGTGCCACTCGTAGCGCCGACGGGGGGGGTGAGCAGTTCTTC

clone_size: NA
v_call: TRBV6-5
d_call: TRBD1
j_call: TRBJ1-2
cdr3_aa: CASRHQGTGVYGYTF
cdr3_nt: TGTGCCAGCAGGCATCAGGGGACAGGGGTCTATGGCTACACCTTC

clone_size: NA
v_call: TRBV7-3
d_call: NA
j_call: TRBJ1-6
cdr3_aa: CASSSGNSPLHF
cdr3_nt: TGTGCCAGCAGTTCCGGGAATTCACCCCTCCACTTT

clone_size: NA
v_call: TRBV30
d_call: NA
j_call: TRBJ2-7
cdr3_aa: CAWSVPRSSYEQYF
cdr3_nt: TGTGCCTGGAGTGTCCCCCGCAGCTCCTACGAGCAGTACTTC

clone_size: NA
v_call: TRBV13
d_call: TRBD1
j_call: TRBJ1-2
cdr3_aa: CASSLGGQGSYYGYTF
cdr3_nt: TGTGCCAGCAGCTTAGGGGGACAGGGAAGCTACTATGGCTACACCTTC

clone_size: NA
v_call: TRBV5-1
d_call: TRBD2
j_call: TRBJ2-7
cdr3_aa: CASSLLDGRGSYEQYF
cdr3_nt: TGCGCCAGCAGCTTGTTGGACGGGAGGGGATCCTACGAGCAGTACTTC

clone_size: NA
v_call: TRBV7-2
d_call: TRBD2
j_call: TRBJ2-7
cdr3_aa: CASSLLAQSEQYF
cdr3_nt: TGTGCCAGCAGCCTACTAGCGCAGAGCGAGCAGTACTTC

clone_size: NA
v_call: TRBV30
d_call: NA
j_call: TRBJ2-3
cdr3_aa: CAWGPWRAQYF
cdr3_nt: TGTGCCTGGGGACCCTGGCGGGCGCAGTATTTT

clone_size: NA
v_call: TRBV9
d_call: NA
j_call: TRBJ2-3
cdr3_aa: CASSARPQGGTDTQYF
cdr3_nt: TGTGCCAGCAGCGCCCGACCTCAGGGGGGTACAGATACGCAGTATTTT

clone_size: NA
v_call: TRBV7-2
d_call: TRBD2
j_call: TRBJ2-3
cdr3_aa: CASSLGWSSGPTQYF
cdr3_nt: TGTGCCAGCAGCTTAGGGTGGTCTAGCGGGCCCACGCAGTATTTT

clone_size: once
v_call: TRBV6-1
d_call: NA
j_call: TRBJ2-2
cdr3_aa: CASVRENTGELFF
cdr3_nt: TGTGCCAGCGTGAGGGAGAACACCGGGGAGCTGTTTTTT

clone_size: few
v_call: TRBV4-1
d_call: TRBD1
j_call: TRBJ1-1
cdr3_aa: CASSQGQLMNTEAFF
cdr3_nt: TGCGCCAGCAGCCAGGGACAGCTCATGAACACTGAAGCTTTCTTT

clone_size: NA
v_call: TRBV19
d_call: NA
j_call: TRBJ1-6
cdr3_aa: CASSSRQADSPLHF
cdr3_nt: TGTGCCAGTAGTTCGAGACAGGCGGATTCACCCCTCCACTTT